A selection of T cell receptor beta chains follows, all from one sample in a study of cytomegalovirus exposure and HLA in healthy donors. Generated by immunoSEQ multiplex PCR, the TCRdb table keeps only in-frame clones and is missing some. Seen here are around 85,000 clones, about four fifths observed once, and the top ten hold under 8.5%. Material: PBMCs. These receptors originate from a man aged 30 to 39 in good health and CMV-seronegative. Both conserved end residues are part of each CDR3. The order of the fields is J gene, V gene, D gene, clone size, CDR3 DNA, CDR3 protein. D genes are given only for firm matches. Some rows have no size entry. The others give once, few or many, or a class for an expanded clone.

TRBJ2-5,TRBV4-3,TRBD2,.,TGCGCCAGCAGCCAAGAGCAGCGGGGCTCGGGGGAGACCCAGTACTTC,CASSQEQRGSGETQYF
TRBJ2-2,TRBV4-2,TRBD2,.,TGTGCCAGCAGCCAAGATCGAGCGGGGTCGCTCACCGGGGAGCTGTTTTTT,CASSQDRAGSLTGELFF
TRBJ2-7,TRBV9,.,.,TGTGCCAGCAGCCCAGAGGGGGTCTCCTACGAGCAGTACTTC,CASSPEGVSYEQYF
TRBJ1-5,TRBV6-5,.,.,TGTGCCACCTCGACAGATCGGCAGCCCCAGCATTTT,CATSTDRQPQHF
TRBJ1-1,TRBV27,TRBD1,.,TGTGCCAGCAGTTACGTCGGGACAGGGGGCACTGAAGCTTTCTTT,CASSYVGTGGTEAFF
TRBJ2-7,TRBV11-2,TRBD1,few,TGTGCCAGCAGCCATCGGGACAGATCCTACGAGCAGTACTTC,CASSHRDRSYEQYF
TRBJ1-1,TRBV18,TRBD1,.,TGTGCCAGCTCACCTTCAATGGACAGGATGAACACTGAAGCTTTCTTT,CASSPSMDRMNTEAFF
TRBJ1-1,TRBV4-3,.,.,TGCGCCAGCAGCCAGCGGGCCGAGGTAACTGAAGCTTTCTTT,CASSQRAEVTEAFF
TRBJ1-6,TRBV14,.,.,TGTGCCAGCAGCCAAGGGGCAGATTCACCCCTCCACTTT,CASSQGADSPLHF
TRBJ1-6,TRBV9,TRBD1,.,TGTGCCAGCAGCGCCGGACAGGATCCTAATTCACCCCTCCACTTT,CASSAGQDPNSPLHF